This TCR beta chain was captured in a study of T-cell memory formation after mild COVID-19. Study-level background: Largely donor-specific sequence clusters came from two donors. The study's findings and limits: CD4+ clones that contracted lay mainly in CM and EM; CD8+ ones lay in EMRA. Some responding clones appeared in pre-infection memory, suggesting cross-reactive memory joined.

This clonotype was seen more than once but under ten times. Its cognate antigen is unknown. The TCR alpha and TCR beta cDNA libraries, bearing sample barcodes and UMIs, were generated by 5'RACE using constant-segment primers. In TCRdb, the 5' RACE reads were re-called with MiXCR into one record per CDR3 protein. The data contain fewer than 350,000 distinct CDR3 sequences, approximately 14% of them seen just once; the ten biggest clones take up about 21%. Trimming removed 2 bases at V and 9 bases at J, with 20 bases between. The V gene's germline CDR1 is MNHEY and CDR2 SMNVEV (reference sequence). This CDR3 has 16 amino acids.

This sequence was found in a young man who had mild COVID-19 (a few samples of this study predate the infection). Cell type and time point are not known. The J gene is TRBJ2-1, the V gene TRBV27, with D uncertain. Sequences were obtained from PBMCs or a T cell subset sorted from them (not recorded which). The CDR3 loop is CASSLTGRRYNGEQFF. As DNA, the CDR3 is TGTGCCAGCAGTTTAACTGGGCGTCGGTACAATGGTGAGCAGTTCTTC.